The entry below describes one T cell receptor (beta chain). Its antigen is undetermined. This sample was included in a study of response to subunit inactivated influenza vaccine. A single record per CDR3 protein comes from TCRdb applying MiXCR to the RT-PCR reads. In the table there are about 650,000 distinct CDR3 sequences, 15% to 19% of which are singletons. With 4 bases clipped from V and 4 bases from J, the junction kept 10 bases outside the gene matches. This CDR3 spans 15 amino acids. CDR1 is SGDLS and CDR2 is YYNGEE in the germline V gene. Points from the study as a whole: A suggestion made by the authors is that each seasonal influenza vaccination recruits few new T cells.

This sequence joins TRBV9 and TRBJ2-7; 8 bases match TRBD2. The input for sequencing was PBMCs from blood, taken 12 days after vaccination. The receptor was derived from a man aged 50-60 years who received an inactivated influenza vaccine. The CDR3 protein is CASSPGGLEGYEQYF. For the CDR3, the DNA is TGTGCCAGCAGCCCCGGGGGACTAGAGGGTTACGAGCAGTACTTC.